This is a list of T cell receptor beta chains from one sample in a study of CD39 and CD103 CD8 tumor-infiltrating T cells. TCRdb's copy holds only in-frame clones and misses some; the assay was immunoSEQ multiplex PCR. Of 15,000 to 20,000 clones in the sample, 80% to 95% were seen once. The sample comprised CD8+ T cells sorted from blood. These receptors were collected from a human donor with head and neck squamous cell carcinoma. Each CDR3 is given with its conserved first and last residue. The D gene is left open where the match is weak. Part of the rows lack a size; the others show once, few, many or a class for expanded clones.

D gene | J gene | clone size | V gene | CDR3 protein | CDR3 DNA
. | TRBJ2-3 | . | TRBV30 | CAWSTASLTDTQYF | TGTGCCTGGAGTACGGCTAGCCTCACAGATACGCAGTATTTT
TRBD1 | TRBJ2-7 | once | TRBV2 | CASSDGVVRTGAAYEQYF | TGTGCCAGCAGTGATGGGGTTGTTAGGACAGGGGCCGCCTACGAGCAGTACTTC
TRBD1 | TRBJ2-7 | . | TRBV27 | CASSLTGSYEQYF | TGTGCCAGCAGTTTGACAGGGTCCTACGAGCAGTACTTC
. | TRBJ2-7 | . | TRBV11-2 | CASSLLPLSEQYF | TGTGCCAGCAGCTTACTGCCCTTGAGCGAGCAGTACTTC
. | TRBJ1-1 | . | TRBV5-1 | CASSFREGVGTEAFF | TGCGCCAGCAGCTTTCGAGAAGGGGTGGGCACTGAAGCTTTCTTT
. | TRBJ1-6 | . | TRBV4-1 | CASSLIGANSSPLHF | TGCGCCAGCAGCCTAATAGGGGCAAATAGCTCACCCCTCCACTTT
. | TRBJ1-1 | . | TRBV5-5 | CASSLDQGPGTEAFF | TGTGCCAGCAGCTTGGATCAGGGCCCGGGCACTGAAGCTTTCTTT
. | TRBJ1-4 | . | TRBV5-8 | CASSLVLGRSLNEKLFF | TGTGCCAGCAGCTTGGTCCTGGGCCGGTCCTTAAATGAAAAACTGTTTTTT
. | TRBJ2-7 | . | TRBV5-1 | CASSPILSDEQYF | TGCGCCAGCAGCCCTATTCTAAGTGACGAGCAGTACTTC
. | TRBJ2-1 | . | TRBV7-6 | CASSLGYNEQFF | TGTGCCAGCAGCTTAGGATACAATGAGCAGTTCTTC
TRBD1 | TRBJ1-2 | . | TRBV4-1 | CASSQDLISGGGYGYTF | TGCGCCAGCAGCCAAGACTTAATCTCAGGGGGAGGTTATGGCTACACCTTC
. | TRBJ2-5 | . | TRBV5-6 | CASSSLGADQETQYF | TGTGCCAGCAGCTCCCTCGGGGCGGACCAAGAGACCCAGTACTTC
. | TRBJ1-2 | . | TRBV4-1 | CASSQPGVEGTPLF | TGCGCCAGCAGCCAGCCGGGAGTCGAGGGGACACCGCTCTTC
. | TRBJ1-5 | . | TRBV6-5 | CASSYSGDGQPQHF | TGTGCCAGCAGTTACTCAGGGGACGGTCAGCCCCAGCATTTT
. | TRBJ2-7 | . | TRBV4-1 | CASSHGSGFSYEQYF | TGCGCCAGCAGCCACGGCTCGGGGTTCTCCTACGAGCAGTACTTC
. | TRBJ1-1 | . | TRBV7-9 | CASSPMLNTEAFF | TGTGCCAGCAGCCCCATGTTGAACACTGAAGCTTTCTTT
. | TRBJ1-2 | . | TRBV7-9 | CASSSGTLDNGYTF | TGTGCCAGCAGCTCAGGGACCCTTGATAATGGCTACACCTTC
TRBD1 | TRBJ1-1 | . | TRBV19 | CASRDRGFGTEAFF | TGTGCCAGTAGGGACAGGGGGTTTGGCACTGAAGCTTTCTTT
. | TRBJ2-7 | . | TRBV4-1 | CASSLTSTASSYEQYF | TGCGCCAGCAGCCTGACATCGACGGCTAGCTCCTACGAGCAGTACTTC
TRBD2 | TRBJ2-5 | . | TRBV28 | CASSLGGVETQYF | TGTGCCAGCAGTTTAGGGGGGGTGGAGACCCAGTACTTC
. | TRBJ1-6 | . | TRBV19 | CASSPWDESSPLHF | TGTGCCAGTAGTCCGTGGGACGAAAGTTCACCCCTCCACTTT
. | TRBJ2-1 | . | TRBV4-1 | CASSQIPHSYNEQFF | TGCGCCAGCAGCCAAATACCCCATTCCTACAATGAGCAGTTCTTC
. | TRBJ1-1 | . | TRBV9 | CASSVGSGGQNTEAFF | TGTGCCAGCAGCGTAGGATCCGGGGGACAGAACACTGAAGCTTTCTTT
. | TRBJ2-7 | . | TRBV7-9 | CASSLIGAPYEQYF | TGTGCCAGCAGCTTAATCGGGGCCCCCTACGAGCAGTACTTC
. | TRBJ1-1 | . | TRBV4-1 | CASSQVAWGGAGNTEAFF | TGCGCCAGCAGCCAAGTTGCCTGGGGGGGCGCGGGGAACACTGAAGCTTTCTTT
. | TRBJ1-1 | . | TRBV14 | CASSQVSTEAFF | TGTGCCAGCAGCCAAGTTTCGACTGAAGCTTTCTTT
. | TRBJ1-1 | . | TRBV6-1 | CASTQLGFEAFF | TGTGCCAGCACCCAACTAGGGTTCGAAGCTTTCTTT
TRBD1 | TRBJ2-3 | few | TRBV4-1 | CASSQNRGSGDTQYF | TGCGCCAGCAGCCAGAACAGGGGGTCGGGAGATACGCAGTATTTT
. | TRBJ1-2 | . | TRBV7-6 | CASSLYRDAAYGYTF | TGTGCCAGCAGCTTATACAGGGATGCAGCCTATGGCTACACCTTC
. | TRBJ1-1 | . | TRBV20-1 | CSAWTYTEAFF | TGCAGTGCCTGGACGTACACTGAAGCTTTCTTT
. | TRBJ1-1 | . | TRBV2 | CASSDSAHGPEAFF | TGTGCCAGCAGTGATTCGGCGCATGGCCCTGAAGCTTTCTTT
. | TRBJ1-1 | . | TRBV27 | CASSLLGPYTEAFF | TGTGCCAGCAGTTTACTTGGGCCCTACACTGAAGCTTTCTTT